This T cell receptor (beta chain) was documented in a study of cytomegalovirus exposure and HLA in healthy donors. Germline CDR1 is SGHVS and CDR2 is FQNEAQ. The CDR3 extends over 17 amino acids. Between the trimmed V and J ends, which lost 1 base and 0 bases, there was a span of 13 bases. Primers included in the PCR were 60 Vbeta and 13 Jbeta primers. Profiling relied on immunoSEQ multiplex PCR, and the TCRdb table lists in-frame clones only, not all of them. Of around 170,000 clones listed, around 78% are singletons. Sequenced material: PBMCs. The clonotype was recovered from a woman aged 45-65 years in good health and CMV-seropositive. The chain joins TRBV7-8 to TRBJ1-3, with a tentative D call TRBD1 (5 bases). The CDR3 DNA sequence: TGTGCCAGCAGCTTAGGCGCAGGGCCGACCTCTGGAAACACCATATATTTT. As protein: CASSLGAGPTSGNTIYF.